A single TCR beta chain is shown here with its context. Its antigen remains unidentified. Within one base of it there is no much larger clone, and no base qualities were kept. As encoded in the germline V gene (reference sequence), CDR1 is MNHEY while CDR2 is SMNVEV. The CDR3 holds 13 amino acids from the cysteine to the phenylalanine. The read is trimmed to its CDR3 DNA, 39 bases read in frame from base 1. V is reduced by 8 bases and J by 7 bases, leaving a spacing of 15 bases between them. The data are from a study of blood T cell repertoires in COVID-19 (dated by TCRdb to between 2020 and 2021). Broadly, across the study: The collaborator samples originated in the United States, Italy and Spain and spanned the acute and convalescent phases of COVID-19. HLA class I and class II types, where available, came from metadata supplied by the sample provider rather than from assay-based typing. The material from the prospective study consisted of cDNA or gDNA derived from T cells, B-cell-depleted T cells, or PBMCs. Nearly every sample came with metadata listing a de-identified subject ID, COVID-19 status, age in years and sex. The samples were drawn from the first 160 participants of the ongoing ImmuneRACE study and from over 950 subjects provided by 6 global collaborators. The dataset comprised deeply sampled blood TCRbeta repertoires from subjects exposed to, actively infected with, or recovered from COVID-19. The repertoires were made available in a free public database intended to serve as a resource for research on the immune response to SARS-CoV-2. What the work shows at the level of the full study, not this receptor alone: Clinical and demographic metadata were provided uncurated, with the amount varying by source and participant.

The collaborating institutions used their own protocols to collect whole blood in K2EDTA tubes. For TCRbeta analysis, collaborator samples were shipped as frozen whole blood, as isolated PBMCs, or as DNA extracted from either sample type. TCRbeta CDR3 regions were amplified from genomic DNA using the immunoSEQ Assay, a bias-controlled multiplex PCR. On the authors' methods: Within the assay, amplification of reference gene primers was used to estimate how many nucleated cells each sample contained. Sequence reads were collapsed and filtered to measure the absolute abundance of every unique TCRbeta CDR3 rearrangement. Productive Simpson clonality was computed per sample as the square root of Simpson's diversity index over productive rearrangements. Drawn from immuneACCESS, this table holds only the in-frame rearrangements with V and J called that TCRdb kept. Clones are partly lost; checked studies trace under half to an unresolved V gene and leave the rest unexplained. That table supplies the V and J calls and clone size; D and trimming were determined from the DNA. The sample has about 180,000 clones on record, roughly 84% of them singletons. The ten largest clones capture roughly 9.8% of the sample.

Sequencing was done on a sample of peripheral blood. This receptor was obtained from a woman of 80 years or more with acute or convalescent COVID-19. This chain is built from TRBV27 and TRBJ2-1; no D segment can be confidently identified. The DNA reads TGTGCCAGCTCAGGAACCTATGGGAATGAGCAGTTCTTC. Protein translation: CASSGTYGNEQFF.